These 7 T cell receptor beta chains came from one sample sequenced in a study of cytomegalovirus exposure and HLA in healthy donors (dated by TCRdb to the late 2010s). The library was made by the immunoSEQ multiplex PCR assay. For the multiplex PCR, a mixture combining 60 forward primers for TCR Vbeta segments and 13 reverse primers for TCR Jbeta segments was used. In its TCRdb copy, this immuneACCESS table keeps in-frame sequences only and misses some clones. Where compared with another copy, unresolved V genes explain less than half of these, and the others have no known cause. Present in this sample are some 150,000 clones, 65% to 80% of which were seen just once. The leading ten clones occupy around 3.6% of the sample. The sequenced sample was PBMCs. The source is a male donor in good health and CMV-seronegative.

CDR3 residues: CASSEGTGGFSYTF. As DNA, the CDR3 is TGCGCCAGCAGTGAAGGGACAGGGGGCTTTAGCTACACCTTC. V is TRBV10-2 and J is TRBJ1-2; 12 nucleotides align to TRBD1. The V segment lost 3 bases and the J segment 9 bases; nucleotides outside the gene matches: 5. There are 14 residues in the CDR3. Germline lookup yields CDR1 WSHSY and CDR2 SAAADI.

This clone was observed once. The V call is TRBV5-1, the J call TRBJ1-1, with no clear D. Trimming stripped 3 bases from V and 10 bases from J, with 13 bases between. The germline gives CDR1 SGHRS, CDR2 YFSETQ. The length of the CDR3 is 12 residues. CDR3 nucleotide sequence: TGCGCCAGCAGCTCGGATGCTCAGGCAGCTTTCTTT. It specifies CASSSDAQAAFF.

Here the CDR3 reads CASSPDGGATQYF. DNA for the CDR3: TGCGCCAGCAGCCCGGACGGAGGCGCGACCCAGTACTTC. The chain has TRBV5-1 and TRBJ2-5; possibly TRBD2 for D (5 bases). The CDR3 totals 13 residues. Germline CDR1 SGHRS, CDR2 YFSETQ. The germline V and J ends were trimmed by 4 bases and 7 bases, with 14 bases remaining between them.

The V and J genes are TRBV6-7 and TRBJ1-2; TRBD1 agrees at 7 bases. TRBV6-7 is given ORF status, its function remaining uncertain. The CDR3 runs 15 residues. V was clipped by 0 bases and J by 3 bases; unmatched bases: 4. The CDR3 spells CASSYSPDRDYGYTF. CDR3 nucleotides: TGTGCCAGCAGTTACTCCCCTGACAGGGACTATGGCTACACCTTC.

This chain connects TRBV27 to TRBJ1-3; TRBD1 agrees at 9 bases. Germline CDR1 is MNHEY and CDR2 is SMNVEV (reference sequence). CDR3 length: 16 amino acids. V was clipped by 5 bases and J by 3 bases; unmatched bases: 8. The CDR3 DNA sequence: TGTGCCAGCAGTCCCGAACAGGGGGCGAGTGGAAACACCATATATTTT. It specifies CASSPEQGASGNTIYF.

The chain couples TRBV7-8 to TRBJ1-3; a weak D match, TRBD1 (6 bases). The CDR3 runs 18 residues. Germline-derived CDR1 and CDR2 are SGHVS and FQNEAQ. Trimming shortened V by 2 bases and J by 0 bases, and 17 bases separated the two germline ends. The CDR3 region has the DNA TGTGCCAGCAGCTTAACCAGCCAAACAGGGTCCTCTGGAAACACCATATATTTT. It translates to CASSLTSQTGSSGNTIYF.

This clone came up a few times. V gene TRBV4-1 combines with J gene TRBJ2-7, with a tentative D call TRBD1 (5 bases). V lost 4 bases to trimming and J lost 1 base, with 14 bases between them. CDR1 is MGHRA and CDR2 is YSYEKL in the germline V gene. CDR3 length: 15 residues. The CDR3 DNA reads TGCGCCAGCAGCCCTAAAGGGGATATGTCCTACGAGCAGTACTTC. As protein: CASSPKGDMSYEQYF.